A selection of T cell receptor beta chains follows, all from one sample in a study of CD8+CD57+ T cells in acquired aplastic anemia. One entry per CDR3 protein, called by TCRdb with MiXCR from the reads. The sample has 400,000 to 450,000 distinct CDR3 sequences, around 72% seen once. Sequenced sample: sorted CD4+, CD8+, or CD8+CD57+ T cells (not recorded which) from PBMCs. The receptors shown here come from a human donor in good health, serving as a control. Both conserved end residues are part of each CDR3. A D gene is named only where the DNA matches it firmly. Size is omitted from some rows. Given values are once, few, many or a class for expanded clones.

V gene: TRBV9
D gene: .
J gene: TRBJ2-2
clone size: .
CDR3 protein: CASSSHGELNCELFF
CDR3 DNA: TGTGCCAGCAGCTCCCACGGGGAACTGAACTGCGAGCTGTTTTTT

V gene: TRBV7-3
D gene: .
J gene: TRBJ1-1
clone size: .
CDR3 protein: CASTPFGTAEAFF
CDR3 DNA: TGCGCCAGCACCCCTTTTGGGACCGCTGAAGCTTTCTTT

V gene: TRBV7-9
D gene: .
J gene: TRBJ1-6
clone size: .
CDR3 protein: CASSQKGSNVNEQF
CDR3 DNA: TGTGCCAGCAGCCAAAAAGGGTCTAACGTCAATGAGCAGTTT

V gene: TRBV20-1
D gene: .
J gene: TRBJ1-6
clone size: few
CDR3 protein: CSARESGGRSPLHF
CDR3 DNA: TGCAGTGCTAGAGAGTCTGGGGGGCGATCACCCCTCCACTTT

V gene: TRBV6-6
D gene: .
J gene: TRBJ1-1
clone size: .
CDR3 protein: CASGRDRQGRGNTEAFF
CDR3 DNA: TGTGCCAGCGGCAGAGATCGGCAGGGACGGGGGAACACTGAAGCTTTCTTT

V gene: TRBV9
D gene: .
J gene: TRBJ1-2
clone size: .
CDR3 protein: CANSHTMAGYTFDTF
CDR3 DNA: .

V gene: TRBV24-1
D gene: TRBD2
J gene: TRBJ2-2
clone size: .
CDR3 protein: CATSDTGLAGGRHTGELFF
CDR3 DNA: TGTGCCACCAGTGACACTGGACTAGCGGGGGGGCGTCACACCGGGGAGCTGTTTTTT

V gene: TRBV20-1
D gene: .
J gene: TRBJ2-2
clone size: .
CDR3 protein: CSARSPERGNTGELFF
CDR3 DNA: TGCAGTGCTAGGTCGCCAGAACGGGGAAACACCGGGGAGCTGTTTTTT

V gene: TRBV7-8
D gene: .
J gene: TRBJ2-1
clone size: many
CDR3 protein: CASSLVQTYNNEQFF
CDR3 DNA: TGTGCCAGCAGCTTAGTACAGACCTATAATAATGAGCAGTTCTTC

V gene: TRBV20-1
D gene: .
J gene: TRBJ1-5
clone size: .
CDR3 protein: CSARASNQPQHF
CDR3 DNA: TGCAGTGCTAGGGCCAGCAATCAGCCCCAGCATTTT

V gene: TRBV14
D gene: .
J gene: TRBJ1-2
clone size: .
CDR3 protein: CASSQDVSYGYTF
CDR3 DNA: TGTGCCAGCAGCCAAGATGTCTCCTATGGCTACACCTTC

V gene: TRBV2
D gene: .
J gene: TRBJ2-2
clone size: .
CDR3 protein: CTSRGSGSYTGELFF
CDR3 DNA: TGTACCAGCAGAGGGAGCGGGTCGTACACCGGGGAGCTGTTTTTT

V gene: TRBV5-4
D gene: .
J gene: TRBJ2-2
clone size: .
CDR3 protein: CASSAPPAAAGELFF
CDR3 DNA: TGTGCCAGCAGCGCGCCCCCCGCCGCGGCCGGGGAGCTGTTTTTT

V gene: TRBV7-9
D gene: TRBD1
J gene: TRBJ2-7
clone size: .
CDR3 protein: CASSLQGAPDEQYF
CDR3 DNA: TGTGCCAGCAGCTTACAGGGGGCGCCGGACGAGCAGTACTTC

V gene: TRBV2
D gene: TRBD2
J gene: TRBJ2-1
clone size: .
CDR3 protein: CASSRGLAVNQHQHF
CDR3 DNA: TGTGCCAGCAGTCGGGGACTAGCGGTCAATCAGCACCAGCACTTT

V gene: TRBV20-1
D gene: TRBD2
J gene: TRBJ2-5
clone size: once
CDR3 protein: CSARSGEPQETQYF
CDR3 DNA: TGCAGTGCTAGAAGCGGGGAGCCTCAAGAGACCCAGTACTTC

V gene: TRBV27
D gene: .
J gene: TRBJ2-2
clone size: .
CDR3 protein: CASSFLSGSTGELFF
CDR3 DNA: TGTGCCAGCAGTTTTTTGTCAGGGAGCACCGGGGAGCTGTTTTTT

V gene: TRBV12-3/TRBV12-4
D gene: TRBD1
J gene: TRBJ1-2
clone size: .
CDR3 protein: CASSPSSGQNYGYTF
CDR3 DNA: TGTGCCAGCAGCCCGAGCTCGGGACAGAACTATGGCTACACCTTC

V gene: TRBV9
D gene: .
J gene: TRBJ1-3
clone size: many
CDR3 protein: CASSADGNSGNTIYF
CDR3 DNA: TGTGCCAGCAGCGCAGACGGGAACTCTGGAAACACCATATATTTT

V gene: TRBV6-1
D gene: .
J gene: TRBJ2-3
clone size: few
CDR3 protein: CASSQTGTDTQYF
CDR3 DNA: TGTGCCAGCAGCCAAACCGGTACAGATACGCAGTATTTT

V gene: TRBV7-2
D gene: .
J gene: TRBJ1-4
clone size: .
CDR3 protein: CASSPPGLAYEKLFF
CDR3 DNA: TGTGCCAGCAGCCCACCGGGACTTGCCTATGAGAAACTCTTTTTT

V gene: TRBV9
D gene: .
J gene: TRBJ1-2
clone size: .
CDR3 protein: CASSVGPGDTYGSF
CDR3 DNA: TGTGCCAGCAGCGTAGGCCCCGGGGACACCTATGGCTCCTTC

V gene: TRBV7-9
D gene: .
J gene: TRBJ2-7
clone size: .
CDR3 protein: CASSVGGEGEYEQYF
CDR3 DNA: TGTGCCAGCAGCGTAGGGGGAGAGGGGGAATATGAGCAGTACTTC

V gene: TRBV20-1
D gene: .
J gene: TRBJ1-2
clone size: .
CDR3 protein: CSARVPNNVGYTF
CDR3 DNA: TGCAGTGCTAGAGTGCCCAATAACGTGGGCTACACCTTC

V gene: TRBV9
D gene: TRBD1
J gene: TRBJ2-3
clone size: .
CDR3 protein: CASSVRQGGQPQQYF
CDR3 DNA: TGTGCCAGCAGCGTACGACAGGGCGGGCAACCTCAGCAGTATTTT

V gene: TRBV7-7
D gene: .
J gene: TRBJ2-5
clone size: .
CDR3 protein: CASSLGGTDQETQYF
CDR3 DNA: TGTGCTAGCAGCTTAGGGGGGACAGATCAAGAGACCCAGTACTTC

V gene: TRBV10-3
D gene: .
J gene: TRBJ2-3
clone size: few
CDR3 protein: CAISENQDTQYF
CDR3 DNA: TGTGCCATCAGTGAGAATCAAGATACGCAGTATTTT